The clone carrying this T cell receptor (beta chain) was seen once. The entry originates in a study of technical replicates of blood from a few donors. The repertoire was sequenced with immunoSEQ multiplex PCR; TCRdb's copy has only in-frame clones and lacks some. In the table there are about 75,000 clones, 91% of which are singletons. The sequence was obtained from a human donor in good health. Some clones in this sample may be carry-over from other donors' samples. The specimen sequenced was T cells isolated from PBMCs.

CDR3 nucleotide sequence: TGTGCCAGCAGTTATTATCGTACAGCTGTAAGGTGGGGCTACACCTTC. Protein sequence: CASSYYRTAVRWGYTF. V and J are TRBV6-5 and TRBJ1-2; D call uncertain. Germline V gene lookup returns CDR1 MNHEY and CDR2 SVGAGI. Trimming stripped 3 bases from V and 8 bases from J, with 22 bases between. The CDR3 is 16 residues long.